The rows below give T cell receptor beta chains drawn from one sample of a study of identical twins. TCRdb passed the 5' RACE reads through MiXCR, listing each CDR3 protein once. The sample holds 1.5 million or so distinct CDR3 sequences, more than 30% seen once. The material sequenced was cord blood. The receptors shown here come from a newborn girl in good health. Both conserved end residues are part of each CDR3.

J gene | V gene | CDR3 protein
TRBJ1-2 | TRBV7-2 | CASSLSTQGYTF
TRBJ2-7 | TRBV10-3 | CAISESQRSGYEQYF
TRBJ1-1 | TRBV7-2 | CASSLTGGRAFF
TRBJ1-6 | TRBV20-1 | CSARDRTRPTNSPLHF
TRBJ2-5 | TRBV18 | CASSPGVQETQYF
TRBJ2-1 | TRBV6-5 | CASSLPGTREQFF
TRBJ2-7 | TRBV29-1 | CSVGLNSYEQYF
TRBJ2-1 | TRBV9 | CASSVTGLPYNEQFF
TRBJ1-2 | TRBV6-1 | CASSEVGTDYGYTF
TRBJ1-2 | TRBV12-5 | CASGLSTGTGAPGYTF
TRBJ2-1 | TRBV18 | CASSPQGYRETQFF
TRBJ2-1 | TRBV3-1 | CASSQVSSGNYEQFF
TRBJ2-3 | TRBV7-8 | CASSPCRGQQSSTDTQYF
TRBJ2-1 | TRBV30 | CAWTSGSSYNEQFF
TRBJ1-1 | TRBV28 | CASSFFGTGGNTEAFF
TRBJ1-3 | TRBV20-1 | CSAQGGARSGNTIYF
TRBJ2-1 | TRBV5-1 | CASSLGNFDNEQFF
TRBJ1-2 | TRBV7-9 | CASSLGGGSTVANYGYTF
TRBJ2-1 | TRBV10-3 | CARDIGGTYNEQFF
TRBJ2-2 | TRBV12-3/TRBV12-4 | CARTYRATGELFF
TRBJ1-1 | TRBV7-9 | CASSSRQAGITEAFF
TRBJ2-7 | TRBV25-1 | CASSEIAGVGYEQYF
TRBJ2-1 | TRBV20-1 | CSARQRSYNEQFF